This T cell receptor beta chain derives from a study of patients and donors after allogeneic stem cell transplantation. TCRdb re-called the RT-PCR reads with MiXCR, one entry per CDR3 protein. Here the sample spans some 40,000 distinct CDR3 sequences, under 35% being singletons. V dropped 3 bases and J dropped 1 base, with 9 bases sitting between them. CDR3 size: 14 residues. CDR1 MDHEN and CDR2 SYDVKM come from the germline V gene. This TCR came from a human donor who was either an allogeneic HSCT recipient or a stem cell or donor lymphocyte infusion donor (not recorded which). It is not recorded whose cells these are; they may come from a transplant donor. The chain joins TRBV28 to TRBJ1-1, with D uncertain. Sequencing was performed on blood, either unsorted or a sorted T cell fraction (not recorded which). The CDR3 region is CASSFPRQNTEAFF. CDR3 coding DNA: TGTGCCAGCAGTTTTCCGCGTCAGAACACTGAAGCTTTCTTT.